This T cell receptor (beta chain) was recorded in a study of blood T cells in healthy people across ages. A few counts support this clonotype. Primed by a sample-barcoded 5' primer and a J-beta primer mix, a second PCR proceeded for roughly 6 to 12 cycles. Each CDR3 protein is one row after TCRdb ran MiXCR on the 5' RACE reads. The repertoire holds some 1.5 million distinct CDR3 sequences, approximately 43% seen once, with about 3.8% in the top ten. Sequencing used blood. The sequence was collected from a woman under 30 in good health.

The CDR3 DNA follows: TGTGCCAGCAGCGACCGGGACGGACGTAACATTCAGTACTTC. Amino acids: CASSDRDGRNIQYF. This chain joins TRBV9 and TRBJ2-4; D assignment may be TRBD1 or TRBD2 (5 bases each). Deletions cut 3 bases from V and 7 bases from J, with 14 bases between. The CDR3 has 14 residues. Germline V gene data show CDR1 as SGDLS and CDR2 as YYNGEE.